This T cell receptor beta chain was captured by sequencing in a study of blood T cell repertoires in COVID-19. Looking at the study overall: Nucleic acid was either cDNA or gDNA, and it came from T cells, B-cell-depleted T cells, or PBMCs.

This clone was found once. Germline CDR1 reads SQVTM; CDR2 reads ANQGSEA. This CDR3 is 15 amino acids long. V lost 7 bases, J lost 0 bases, and 10 bases stayed unmatched. Sequenced by immunoSEQ multiplex PCR; TCRdb stores in-frame clones only, minus some. The table has about 59,000 clones, 75% to 95% seen once. This TCR came from a man older than 75 with acute or convalescent COVID-19. The specimen was peripheral blood. This chain uses TRBV29-1 with TRBJ1-1, with 8 positions matching TRBD1. DNA of the CDR3: TGCAGCGACCACCGGGACAGGACCCTGAACACTGAAGCTTTCTTT. This translates into CSDHRDRTLNTEAFF.